This T cell receptor beta chain was sequenced in a study of graft-versus-host responses after intestinal transplantation. Study details: Recipients had multivisceral, liver-intestinal, or isolated intestinal transplants. All of the recipients had induction that used anti-thymocyte globulin, then tacrolimus and steroids for approximately 3 years. General study findings and limits: Peak circulating GvH clone levels were associated with early post-transplant HvG declines. Allograft graft-versus-host to host-versus-graft clonal ratios ran high in patients with graft-donor T cell macrochimerism.

About this clone itself: Antigen: not known.

Produced via immunoSEQ multiplex PCR; TCRdb's table is partial and in-frame only. The sample has roughly 9,600 clones; approximately 77% are singletons. Processing was applied to graft tissue in order to liberate intraepithelial and lamina propria lymphocytes. The CDR3 loop spans 14 amino acids. Deletions cut 0 bases from V and 5 bases from J, with 10 bases between. Germline CDR1 is MNHNS and CDR2 is SASEGT. V is TRBV6-1 and J is TRBJ2-5; D possibly corresponds to TRBD1 (5 bases). This TCR derives from a human patient who received an intestinal transplant, so some T cells may come from the graft donor. Sequencing was performed on ileum tissue, taken around 450 days after intestinal transplantation. The CDR3 DNA sequence: TGTGCCAGCAGTGAAGCCTCAGGGCGTGAGACCCAGTACTTC. Encoded protein: CASSEASGRETQYF.